The clone carrying this T cell receptor (beta chain) was counted once. The data were obtained in a study of blood T cell repertoires in COVID-19. Study context: The samples span acute and convalescent COVID-19 from the United States, Italy and Spain. PBMCs, B-cell-depleted T cells, or T cells were the source of the cDNA or gDNA that made up the material.

Original handling: Counts of nucleated cells, estimated from reference gene primer amplification, were obtained. TCRdb's copy holds only in-frame clones and misses some; the assay was immunoSEQ multiplex PCR. V, J and clone size were drawn from that table, and D and trimming were deduced from the DNA. The table includes tens of thousands of clones, around 84% detected once. Germline V gene lookup returns CDR1 MDHEN and CDR2 SYDVKM. V trimming: 4 bases; J trimming: 4 bases; junction bases outside the gene matches: 3. This CDR3 has 13 amino acids. The sequenced sample was peripheral blood. The V call is TRBV28, the J call TRBJ2-5; 7 bases line up with TRBD1. This receptor was identified in a man aged 45 to 65 with active COVID-19. The chain's CDR3 is CASSSQGPETQYF. The CDR3, as DNA: TGTGCCAGCAGTTCACAGGGGCCAGAGACCCAGTACTTC.